This T cell receptor (beta chain) came from a study of blood T cells in healthy people across ages (dated by TCRdb to the mid-2010s). Some background on the complete study: In model experiments, roughly one uniquely barcoded TCR beta cDNA molecule per two T cells was captured by template switching. The donors were divided into four age groups: young (average approximately 17 years), middle-aged (roughly 42), aged (approximately 62) and long-lived (82). To avoid experimental bias, donors of different ages were distributed randomly across sequencing lanes. Age-related changes in TCR beta repertoire diversity were measured in the study by deep sequencing normalized with unique cDNA molecular identifiers. The study analyzed two additional independent replicas of 1 million unique cDNA reads from the same blood draw for two donors, one aged 18 to 29 and one aged 80 or older.

General conclusions and limits of the study: Conclusive comparison of naive and antigen-experienced compartments was prevented by the profiling of bulk unsorted PBMCs. Observed TCR beta diversity per million T cells fell roughly linearly with age, and a significant reduction was already apparent by age roughly 40. The long-lived group showed more naive CD4+ T cells, fewer expanded clones and increased TCR diversity than the aged group, suggesting age selection. Observed TCR beta diversity correlated strongly with the percentage of naive T cells measured by flow cytometry. The CMV infection status of donors was not known, potentially confounding age-related changes in expanded clonotypes. Estimates of total diversity from one million sequenced T cells were regarded as lower bounds and underestimates.

The library was built by means of 5' RACE. Sequencing took place on an Illumina HiSeq 2500. A second about 6 to 11 cycle PCR used a sample-barcoded 5' primer and a J-beta primer mix. Each TCR beta cDNA molecule received a unique molecular identifier from a template-switch 5' adaptor carrying 12 random nucleotides. Each sample yielded at least 3 million CDR3-containing paired-end reads. The Mint cDNA synthesis kit, primed by a TRBC-specific oligonucleotide, was used to synthesize first-strand cDNA from all RNA. After uracil-DNA glycosylase treatment, a first 18-cycle PCR used universal primers M1SS and BC2_uni_R on all cDNA. Regarding the original processing steps: For normalization, 1 million high-quality reads were randomly selected from each sample, with every read carrying a distinct molecular identifier. Instead of being binned into consensus sequences, reads with shared molecular identifiers were discarded. CDR3 identification, clonotype clustering and error correction used MiTCR with a Q25 quality threshold and the strictest error-elimination algorithm. A nonparametric unseen species model using Euler transformation provided a lower-bound estimate of total TCR beta diversity. The public reads were run again by TCRdb, first through fastp at Q25 and then through MiXCR, and only productive beta chains were kept. A single entry per CDR3 protein holds the most common genes and DNA from its merged rows. TCRdb's processing, not the authors', yielded these V and J calls. The sample includes about 1.4 million distinct CDR3 sequences, with around 55% observed a single time. Jointly, the top ten make up more than 6% of the sample.

The donors were roughly 40 Caucasian individuals from Russia, aged about 6 to 100 years, who were systemically healthy. Each donor gave around 9.9 milliliters of peripheral blood, collected into EDTA-treated Vacutainer tubes. Ficoll-Paque density-gradient centrifugation was used to isolate PBMCs, with at least 7 million per sample. Total RNA was extracted from PBMCs with Trizol reagent, with at least 6 micrograms obtained per sample. Naive CD45RAhigh/CD27high T cell percentages were measured by flow cytometry on a PBMC aliquot from every donor. Notes on this clonotype: The antigen it recognizes is unknown. Per-nucleotide qualities are absent, and no much larger clonotype sits a single base away.

In the germline V gene, CDR1 corresponds to MGHRA and CDR2 to YSYEKL. V trim: 3 bases; J trim: 3 bases; unmatched bases: 11. The CDR3 sequence holds 17 residues, the cysteine and phenylalanine included. This entry keeps only the CDR3 DNA: 51 bases, framed from base 1. This receptor was identified in a man younger than 30 in good health. The rearranged chain carries TRBV4-1 and TRBJ2-7, and TRBD2 aligns with 10 junction nucleotides. The sequencing sample was made of blood. The CDR3 region: CASSQTTAASGGYEQYF. The DNA reads TGCGCCAGCAGCCAGACAACCGCGGCTAGCGGGGGCTACGAGCAGTACTTC.